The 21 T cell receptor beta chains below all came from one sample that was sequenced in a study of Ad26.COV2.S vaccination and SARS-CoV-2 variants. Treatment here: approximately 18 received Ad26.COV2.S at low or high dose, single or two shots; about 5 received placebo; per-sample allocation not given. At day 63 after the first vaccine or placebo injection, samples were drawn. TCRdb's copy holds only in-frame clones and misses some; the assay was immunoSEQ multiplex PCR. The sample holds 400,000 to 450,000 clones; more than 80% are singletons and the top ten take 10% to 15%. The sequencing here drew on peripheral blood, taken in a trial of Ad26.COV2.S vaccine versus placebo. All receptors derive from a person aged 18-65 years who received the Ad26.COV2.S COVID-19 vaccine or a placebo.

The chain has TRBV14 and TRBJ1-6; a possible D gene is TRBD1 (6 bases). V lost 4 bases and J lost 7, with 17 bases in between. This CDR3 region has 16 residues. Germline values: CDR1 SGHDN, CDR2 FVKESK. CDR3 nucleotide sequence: TGTGCCAGCAGCCCTCAACAGGGTTTGCGGAATTCACCCCTCCACTTT. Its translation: CASSPQQGLRNSPLHF.

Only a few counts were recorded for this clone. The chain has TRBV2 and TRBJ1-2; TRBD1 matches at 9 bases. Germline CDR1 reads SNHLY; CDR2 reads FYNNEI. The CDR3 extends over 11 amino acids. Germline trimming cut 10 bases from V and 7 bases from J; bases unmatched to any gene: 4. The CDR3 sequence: CATYRGLGYTF. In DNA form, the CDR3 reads TGTGCCACGTACAGGGGGCTTGGCTACACCTTC.

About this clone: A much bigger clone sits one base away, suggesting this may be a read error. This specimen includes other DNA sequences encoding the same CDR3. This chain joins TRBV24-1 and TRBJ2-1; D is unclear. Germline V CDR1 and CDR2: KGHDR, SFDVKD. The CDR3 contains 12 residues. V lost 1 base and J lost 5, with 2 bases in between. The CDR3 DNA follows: TGTGCCACCAGTGATTTAAACAATGAGCAGTTCTTC. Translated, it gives CATSDLNNEQFF.

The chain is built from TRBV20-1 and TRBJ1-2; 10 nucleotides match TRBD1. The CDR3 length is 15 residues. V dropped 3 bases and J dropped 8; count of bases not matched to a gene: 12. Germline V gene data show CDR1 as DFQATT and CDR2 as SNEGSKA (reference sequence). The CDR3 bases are TGCAGTGCTAGTCACCCCCGACAGGGGGCGTTGGGCTACACCTTC. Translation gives CSASHPRQGALGYTF.

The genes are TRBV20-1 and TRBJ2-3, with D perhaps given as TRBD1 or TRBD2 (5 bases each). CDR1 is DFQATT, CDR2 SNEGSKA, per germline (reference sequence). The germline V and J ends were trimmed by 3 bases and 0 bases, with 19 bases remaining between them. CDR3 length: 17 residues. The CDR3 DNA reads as TGCAGTGCTAGTAGGGGTTCGGCGGGTGTTAGCACAGATACGCAGTATTTT. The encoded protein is CSASRGSAGVSTDTQYF.

DNA of the CDR3: TGTGCCAGCAGCTCAACAGGGGGCGCTGACTATGGCTACACCTTC. It translates to CASSSTGGADYGYTF. The rearrangement uses TRBV7-9 and TRBJ1-2, with 9 bases lining up with TRBD1. Trimming took 4 bases from V and 3 from J; bases not matched to a gene: 6. The CDR3 is made up of 15 amino acids. In germline, CDR1 is SEHNR, CDR2 FQNEAQ (reference sequence). The whole variable domain, filled in from reference TRBV7-9 and TRBJ1-2, reads DTGVSQNPRHKITKRGQNVTFRCDPISEHNRLYWYRQTLGQGPEFLTYFQNEAQLEKSRLLSDRFSAERPKGSFSTLEIQRTEQGDSAMYLCASSSTGGADYGYTFGSGTRLTVV.

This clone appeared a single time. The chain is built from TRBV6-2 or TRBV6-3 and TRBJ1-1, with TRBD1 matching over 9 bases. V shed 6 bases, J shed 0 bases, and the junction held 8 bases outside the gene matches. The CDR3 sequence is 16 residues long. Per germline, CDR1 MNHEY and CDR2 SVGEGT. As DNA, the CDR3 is TGTGCCAGCAGCCGACAGGGGGAAGTAATGAACACTGAAGCTTTCTTT. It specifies CASSRQGEVMNTEAFF.

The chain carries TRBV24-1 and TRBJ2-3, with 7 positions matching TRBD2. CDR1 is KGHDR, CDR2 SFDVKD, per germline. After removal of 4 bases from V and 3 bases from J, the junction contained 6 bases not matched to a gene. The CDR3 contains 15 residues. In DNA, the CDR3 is TGTGCCACCAGTGAGGCCGCCGGGGGGACAGATACGCAGTATTTT. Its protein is CATSEAAGGTDTQYF.

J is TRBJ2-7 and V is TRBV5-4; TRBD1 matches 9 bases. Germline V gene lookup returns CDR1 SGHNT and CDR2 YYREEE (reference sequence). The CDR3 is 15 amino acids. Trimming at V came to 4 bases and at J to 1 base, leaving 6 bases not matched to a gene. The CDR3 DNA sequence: TGTGCCAGCAGCCCACGGGGGACAGGGTCCTACGAGCAGTACTTC. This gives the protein CASSPRGTGSYEQYF.

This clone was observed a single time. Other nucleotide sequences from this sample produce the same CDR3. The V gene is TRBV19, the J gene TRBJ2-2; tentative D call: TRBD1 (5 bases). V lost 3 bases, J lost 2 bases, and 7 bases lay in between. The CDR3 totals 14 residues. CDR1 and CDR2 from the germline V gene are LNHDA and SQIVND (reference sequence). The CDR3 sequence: CASSIRGNTGELFF. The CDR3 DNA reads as TGTGCCAGTAGTATTAGGGGCAACACCGGGGAGCTGTTTTTT.

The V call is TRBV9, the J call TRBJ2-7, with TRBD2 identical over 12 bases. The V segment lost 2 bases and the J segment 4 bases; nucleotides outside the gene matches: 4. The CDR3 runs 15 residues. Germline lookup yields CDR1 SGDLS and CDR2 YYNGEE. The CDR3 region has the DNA TGTGCCAGCAGCGTCGCCGGGACTAGCGGGTACGAGCAGTACTTC. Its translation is CASSVAGTSGYEQYF.

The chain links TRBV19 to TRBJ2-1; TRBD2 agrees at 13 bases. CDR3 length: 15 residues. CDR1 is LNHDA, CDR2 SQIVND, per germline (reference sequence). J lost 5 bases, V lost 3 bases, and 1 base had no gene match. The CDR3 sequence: CASSMGLAGNNEQFF. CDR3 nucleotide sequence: TGTGCCAGTAGTATGGGACTAGCGGGAAACAATGAGCAGTTCTTC.

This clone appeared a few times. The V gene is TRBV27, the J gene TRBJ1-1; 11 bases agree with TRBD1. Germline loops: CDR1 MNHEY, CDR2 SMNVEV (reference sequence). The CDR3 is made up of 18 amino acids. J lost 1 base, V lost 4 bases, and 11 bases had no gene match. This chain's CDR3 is CASSSWTGGSTGNTEAFF. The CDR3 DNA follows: TGTGCCAGCAGTTCATGGACAGGGGGCTCTACTGGGAACACTGAAGCTTTCTTT.

The CDR3 spells CASSRFRQVDSNQPQHF. The CDR3 DNA sequence: TGTGCCAGCAGCCGATTCCGACAGGTTGATAGCAATCAGCCCCAGCATTTT. The J gene is TRBJ1-5, the V gene TRBV6-2 or TRBV6-3, with D possibly TRBD1 on 6 matching bases. Per the germline V gene, CDR1 is MNHEY and CDR2 is SVGEGT. Trimming pared 6 bases from V and 0 bases from J, leaving 18 bases between. This CDR3 contains 17 residues.

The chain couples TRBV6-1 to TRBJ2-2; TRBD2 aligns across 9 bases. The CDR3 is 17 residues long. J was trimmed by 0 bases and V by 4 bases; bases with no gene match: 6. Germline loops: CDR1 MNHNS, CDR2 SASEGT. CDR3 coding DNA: TGTGCCAGCAGTGTGGTAGCGGGAGCCTCGAACACCGGGGAGCTGTTTTTT. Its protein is CASSVVAGASNTGELFF.

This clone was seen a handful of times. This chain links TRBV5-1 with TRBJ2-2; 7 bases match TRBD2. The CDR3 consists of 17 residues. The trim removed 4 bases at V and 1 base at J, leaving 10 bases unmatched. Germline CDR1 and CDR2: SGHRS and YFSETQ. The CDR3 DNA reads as TGCGCCAGCAGCAGTGCGGGAGTCAACTGGAACACCGGGGAGCTGTTTTTT. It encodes CASSSAGVNWNTGELFF.

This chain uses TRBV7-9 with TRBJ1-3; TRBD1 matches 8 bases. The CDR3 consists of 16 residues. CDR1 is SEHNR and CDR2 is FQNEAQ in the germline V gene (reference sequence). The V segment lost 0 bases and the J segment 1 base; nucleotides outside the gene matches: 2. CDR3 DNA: TGTGCCAGCAGCTTAGCGGACAGGGTGTCTGGAAACACCATATATTTT. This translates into CASSLADRVSGNTIYF.

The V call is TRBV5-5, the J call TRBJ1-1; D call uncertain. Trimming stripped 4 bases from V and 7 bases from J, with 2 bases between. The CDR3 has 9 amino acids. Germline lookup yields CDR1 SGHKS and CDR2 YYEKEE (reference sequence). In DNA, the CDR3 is TGTGCCAGCAGCCTTGAAGCTTTCTTT. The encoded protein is CASSLEAFF.

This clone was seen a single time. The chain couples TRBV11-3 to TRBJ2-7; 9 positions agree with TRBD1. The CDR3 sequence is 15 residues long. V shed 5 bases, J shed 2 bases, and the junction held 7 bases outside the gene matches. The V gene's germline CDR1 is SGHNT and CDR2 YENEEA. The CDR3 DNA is TGTGCCAGCAGCCCGGGACAGGGTTGGGCCTACGAGCAGTACTTC. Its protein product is CASSPGQGWAYEQYF.

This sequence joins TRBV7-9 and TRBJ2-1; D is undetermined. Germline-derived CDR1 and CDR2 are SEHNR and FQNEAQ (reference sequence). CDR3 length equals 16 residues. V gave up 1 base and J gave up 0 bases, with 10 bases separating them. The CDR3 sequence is CASSLVGSYSYNEQFF. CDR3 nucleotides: TGTGCCAGCAGCTTAGTGGGGTCCTACTCCTACAATGAGCAGTTCTTC.

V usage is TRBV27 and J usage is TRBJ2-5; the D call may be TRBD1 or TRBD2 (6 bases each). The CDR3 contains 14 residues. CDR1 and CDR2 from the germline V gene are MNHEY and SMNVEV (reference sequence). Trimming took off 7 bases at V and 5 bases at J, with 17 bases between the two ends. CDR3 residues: CASMEGGRWETQYF. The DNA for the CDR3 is TGTGCCAGCATGGAGGGGGGTAGGTGGGAGACCCAGTACTTC.